Shown below are 3 T cell receptor beta chains from a single sample sequenced in a study of CD8 T cells in ankylosing spondylitis. Study observations and caveats: About 8 highly homologous variants made up a TCR beta motif, and this motif appeared characteristic of ankylosing spondylitis blood.

Each CDR3 protein gets one entry after TCRdb re-called the 5' RACE reads with MiXCR. Seen here are 500,000 or so distinct CDR3 sequences, roughly 5.2% observed once, and the top ten hold 3% to 4.5%. Their antigens remain unidentified. Sequenced material: blood, either unsorted or a sorted T cell fraction (not recorded which). Receptor source: a male donor with ankylosing spondylitis.

This clonotype was found many times. This rearrangement joins TRBV6-2 or TRBV6-3 to TRBJ1-1, with D uncertain. The V end was cut by 5 bases, the J end by 1 base, with 11 bases between. Germline CDR1 MNHEY, CDR2 SVGEGT. The CDR3 is made up of 14 amino acids. The chain's CDR3 is CASSPRASNTEAFF. CDR3 bases: TGTGCCAGCAGTCCACGGGCCTCGAACACTGAAGCTTTCTTT.

This clonotype was seen repeatedly, ten times or more. The V call is TRBV6-4, the J call TRBJ2-3; 7 bases align to TRBD2. Germline V lookup: CDR1 MRHNA, CDR2 SNTAGT. The CDR3 is 17 residues long. Trimming took 0 bases from V and 1 from J; bases not matched to a gene: 7. CDR3 protein: CASSDSLKRDGTDTQYF. DNA of the CDR3: TGTGCCAGCAGTGACTCTCTGAAGCGGGACGGCACAGATACGCAGTATTTT.

This clonotype showed up many times. The rearrangement joins TRBV29-1 to TRBJ2-1, with D unresolved. This CDR3 has 16 amino acids. Germline V gives CDR1 SQVTM, CDR2 ANQGSEA. V was clipped by 5 bases and J by 0 bases, with 17 bases between them. The CDR3 DNA is TGCAGCGTTCCGACGGCGGCGGCGAGCTCCTACAATGAGCAGTTCTTC. Amino acids: CSVPTAAASSYNEQFF.